This TCR beta chain was documented in a study of neoadjuvant anti-PD-1 for oral cavity cancer. The germline gives CDR1 SNHLY, CDR2 FYNNEI. This CDR3 contains 14 residues. The trim removed 10 bases at V and 0 bases at J, leaving 6 bases unmatched. Time point reported: after neoadjuvant nivolumab, at surgical resection. The assay was immunoSEQ multiplex PCR, and TCRdb's table has in-frame clones only and misses some. This sample carries 13,000 to 15,000 clones, under 85% of them seen once, and the ten largest clones take around 2.5%. Of note for this clone: No antigen is known for it.

The study, taken as a whole, reports: Higher pretreatment Treg/Th17 ratios tracked higher pretreatment blood clonality.

The input for sequencing was PBMCs, taken after nivolumab (anti-PD-1) treatment. The chain is built from TRBV2 and TRBJ2-3, with 8 bases lining up with TRBD2. The source of this sequence is a person aged 35-79 years with oral cavity squamous cell carcinoma. Written as DNA, the CDR3 is TGTGCCACACCTAGCGGGCCTAGCACAGATACGCAGTATTTT. Amino acids: CATPSGPSTDTQYF.